Presented here are 28 T cell receptor beta chains from one specimen sequenced in a study of blood T cell repertoires in COVID-19. Assay: immunoSEQ multiplex PCR; the TCRdb copy retains only in-frame clones and omits some. The sample has 150,000 to 190,000 clones; roughly 88% are singletons. The sequencing sample was made of peripheral blood. All receptors derive from a woman in her 50s with acute or convalescent COVID-19.

The rearrangement links TRBV28 to TRBJ2-1, with D perhaps TRBD2 (5 bases). V was cut by 8 bases and J by 6 bases, with 20 bases left in between. Germline CDR1 MDHEN, CDR2 SYDVKM. The CDR3 length is 15 residues. DNA for the CDR3: TGTGCCAGCTTCCTCGCGACTACCGCGGGCAATGAGCAGTTCTTC. This encodes CASFLATTAGNEQFF.

The chain couples TRBV7-2 to TRBJ1-5, with D possibly TRBD1 on 6 matching bases. The CDR3 loop spans 14 amino acids. V lost 3 bases and J lost 5, with 11 bases in between. Looked up from germline, CDR1 is SGHTA and CDR2 is FQGNSA. Here the CDR3 DNA reads TGTGCCAGCAGCTTTAGTGGGGGCGATCAGCCCCAGCATTTT. As protein: CASSFSGGDQPQHF.

The sample holds one count of this clone. V is TRBV5-8 and J is TRBJ2-1, with 12 positions matching TRBD2. Trimming took 4 bases from V and 5 from J; bases not matched to a gene: 4. This CDR3 is built from 15 residues. CDR1 and CDR2 from the germline V gene are SGHTS and YDEGEE. The CDR3 region has the DNA TGTGCCAGCAGCCGACTAGCGGGAGTAAACAATGAGCAGTTCTTC. Translation gives CASSRLAGVNNEQFF. Full variable domain (missing parts from reference TRBV5-8 and TRBJ2-1): EAGVTQSPTHLIKTRGQQATLRCSPISGHTSVYWYQQALGLGLQFLLWYDEGEERNRGNFPPRFSGRQFPNYSSELNVNALELEDSALYLCASSRLAGVNNEQFFGPGTRLTVL.

The rearrangement joins TRBV6-1 to TRBJ1-2, with TRBD1 matching 7 bases. The junction had 1 base not matched to a gene; V was cut back by 2 bases and J by 4 bases. Per the germline V gene, CDR1 is MNHNS and CDR2 is SASEGT. This CDR3 is built from 13 residues. CDR3 sequence: CASSEWDSYGYTF. The CDR3 nucleotides are TGTGCCAGCAGTGAATGGGACAGCTATGGCTACACCTTC.

This chain uses TRBV10-1 with TRBJ1-1, with 9 bases lining up with TRBD1. V dropped 6 bases and J dropped 2; count of bases not matched to a gene: 13. Germline lookup yields CDR1 WNHNN and CDR2 SYGVQD (reference sequence). There are 17 residues in the CDR3. CDR3 coding DNA: TGCGCCAGCAGCAACCTCCTCAACAGGGGGCTAAACACTGAAGCTTTCTTT. The encoded protein is CASSNLLNRGLNTEAFF.

This clone was found once. The genes are TRBV6-5 and TRBJ1-1; D is ambiguous. Germline assignment: CDR1 MNHEY and CDR2 SVGAGI. V was trimmed by 6 bases and J by 3 bases, leaving 5 bases between them. The CDR3 is 11 residues long. The CDR3 region has the DNA TGTGCCAGCAGCGGGGACACTGAAGCTTTCTTT. Its translation: CASSGDTEAFF.

The chain carries TRBV7-2 and TRBJ1-1, with 8 bases fitting TRBD1. V lost 2 bases, J lost 5 bases, and 7 bases stayed unmatched. This CDR3 is built from 15 residues. In germline, CDR1 is SGHTA, CDR2 FQGNSA. CDR3 sequence reads: CASSLIGQGRTEAFF. DNA for the CDR3: TGTGCCAGCAGCTTAATAGGACAGGGAAGGACTGAAGCTTTCTTT.

A remark on this clone: Other DNA sequences in this specimen translate into the identical CDR3. V usage is TRBV6-5 and J usage is TRBJ2-7; the D gene is possibly TRBD2 (5 bases). Germline V gene data show CDR1 as MNHEY and CDR2 as SVGAGI. The length of the CDR3 is 12 residues. The ends were cut back, 6 bases at V and 0 bases at J, with 6 bases in the middle. The CDR3 sequence is CASRGSSYEQYF. CDR3 nucleotides: TGTGCCAGCAGAGGGAGCTCCTACGAGCAGTACTTC.

This chain uses TRBV7-2 with TRBJ2-7, with no clear D. The CDR3 length is 19 residues. Germline CDR1 reads SGHTA; CDR2 reads FQGNSA. V gave up 4 bases and J gave up 1 base, with 26 bases separating them. Here the CDR3 DNA reads TGTGCCAGCAGCTCACCCTCGACTCCCGGCAGCCAGTCGTCCTACGAGCAGTACTTC. Translating it yields CASSSPSTPGSQSSYEQYF.

The chain couples TRBV7-2 to TRBJ2-1; 9 bases map to TRBD1. The CDR3 totals 15 residues. The V gene end was trimmed by 5 bases and the J gene end by 4 bases; junction bases not matched to a gene: 6. From germline, CDR1 is SGHTA and CDR2 FQGNSA. CDR3 sequence: CASSRDRGNYNEQFF. In DNA form, the CDR3 reads TGTGCCAGCAGCCGCGACAGGGGGAATTACAATGAGCAGTTCTTC. The entire variable domain, with the rest obtained from reference TRBV7-2 and TRBJ2-1, is as follows: GAGVSQSPSNKVTEKGKDVELRCDPISGHTALYWYRQSLGQGLEFLIYFQGNSAPDKSGLPSDRFSAERTGGSVSTLTIQRTQQEDSAVYLCASSRDRGNYNEQFFGPGTRLTVL.

This sequence joins TRBV2 and TRBJ1-4; D is unclear. V gave up 0 bases and J gave up 3 bases, with 5 bases separating them. CDR3 length: 14 residues. Looked up from germline, CDR1 is SNHLY and CDR2 is FYNNEI. CDR3 sequence (DNA): TGTGCCAGCAGTGAAGCGGCAGCTAATGAAAAACTGTTTTTT. Translating it yields CASSEAAANEKLFF.

There are a few counts of this clone. V usage is TRBV6-5 and J usage is TRBJ1-5, with 8 nucleotides matching TRBD1. V was pared by 4 bases and J by 4 bases, with 6 bases of the junction left unmatched. This CDR3 is built from 15 residues. Germline assignment: CDR1 MNHEY and CDR2 SVGAGI. CDR3 sequence reads: CASSWTQGANQPQHF. For the CDR3, the DNA is TGTGCCAGCAGTTGGACTCAGGGGGCTAATCAGCCCCAGCATTTT.

This clone has only a few counts. V gene TRBV30 combines with J gene TRBJ2-3; 10 positions agree with TRBD2. CDR3 size: 14 residues. Germline V gene lookup returns CDR1 GTSNPN and CDR2 SVGIG (reference sequence). After removal of 6 bases from V and 9 bases from J, the junction contained 12 bases not matched to a gene. CDR3 DNA sequence: TGTGCCTGCCCCTCCCCTAGCGGGAGTTCAACGCAGTATTTT. Its protein is CACPSPSGSSTQYF.

The chain recombines TRBV7-8 with TRBJ1-4; maybe TRBD1 (5 bases). Trimming pared 5 bases from V and 8 bases from J, leaving 18 bases between. In germline, CDR1 is SGHVS, CDR2 FQNEAQ. This CDR3 is built from 15 residues. The CDR3 sequence is CASSPSRGFFEKLFF. The CDR3 DNA sequence: TGTGCCAGCAGCCCCTCGCGGGGCTTTTTCGAAAAACTGTTTTTT.

The genes are TRBV7-3 and TRBJ2-2; D gene ambiguous. CDR1 SGHTA and CDR2 FQGTGA come from the germline V gene. Trimming took off 7 bases at V and 0 bases at J, with 9 bases between the two ends. The CDR3 runs 14 residues. The CDR3 coding sequence is TGTGCCAGCAAAACAGCCTCGAACACCGGGGAGCTGTTTTTT. Translation gives CASKTASNTGELFF.

This chain joins TRBV28 and TRBJ1-3, with D unclear. The V and J ends lost 4 bases and 0 bases respectively, with 7 bases between them. This CDR3 region has 14 residues. CDR1 and CDR2 (germline): MDHEN, SYDVKM. The CDR3 reads CASSSPHSGNTIYF. The CDR3 nucleotides are TGTGCCAGCAGTTCGCCACACTCTGGAAACACCATATATTTT.

V and J are TRBV5-4 and TRBJ2-5, with TRBD1 matching 7 bases. Trimming removed 4 bases from V and 2 bases from J; junction bases left unmatched: 5. CDR3 length: 14 residues. The germline V gene encodes CDR1 SGHNT and CDR2 YYREEE (reference sequence). The CDR3 coding sequence is TGTGCCAGCAGCCGGGACAGCAGACAAGAGACCCAGTACTTC. It is translated as CASSRDSRQETQYF.

This sequence joins TRBV29-1 and TRBJ1-1, with D unclear. The CDR3 totals 16 residues. V dropped 6 bases and J dropped 4 bases, with 24 bases sitting between them. The germline V gene has CDR1 SQVTM and CDR2 ANQGSEA. Here the CDR3 reads CSVVWTLSSWGTEAFF. The CDR3 bases are TGCAGCGTCGTGTGGACTCTCTCCTCTTGGGGCACTGAAGCTTTCTTT.

This rearrangement joins TRBV6-5 to TRBJ1-3; D is uncertain. Trimming cost V 6 bases and J 4 bases, with 10 bases left between them. Germline V gene lookup returns CDR1 MNHEY and CDR2 SVGAGI. This CDR3 comprises 13 residues. The CDR3 coding sequence is TGTGCCAGCAGGGAGGACGGAGGAAACACCATATATTTT. It specifies CASREDGGNTIYF.

This chain uses TRBV5-1 with TRBJ1-1; a possible D gene is TRBD1 (6 bases). This CDR3 is 12 amino acids long. V lost 4 bases to trimming and J lost 7 bases, with 11 bases between them. The germline V gene has CDR1 SGHRS and CDR2 YFSETQ. This CDR3 is CASSRGQFEAFF. In DNA, the CDR3 is TGCGCCAGCAGCCGCGGACAGTTTGAAGCTTTCTTT.

V is TRBV5-1 and J is TRBJ2-5, with D possibly being TRBD2 (5 bases). CDR1 is SGHRS and CDR2 is YFSETQ in the germline V gene. The CDR3 contains 14 residues. Between the trimmed V and J ends, which lost 0 bases and 5 bases, there was a span of 11 bases. The CDR3 reads CASSLEGSGETQYF. The CDR3 nucleotides read TGCGCCAGCAGCTTGGAAGGGTCGGGGGAGACCCAGTACTTC.

The chain joins TRBV19 to TRBJ1-5; D gene ambiguous. Trimming took off 2 bases at V and 6 bases at J, with 8 bases between the two ends. This CDR3 spans 13 amino acids. Looked up from germline, CDR1 is LNHDA and CDR2 is SQIVND (reference sequence). CDR3 loop: CASSITEAQPQHF. CDR3 DNA sequence: TGTGCCAGTAGTATAACAGAAGCTCAGCCCCAGCATTTT. Supplemented by reference TRBV19 and TRBJ1-5, the full variable domain reads DGGITQSPKYLFRKEGQNVTLSCEQNLNHDAMYWYRQDPGQGLRLIYYSQIVNDFQKGDIAEGYSVSREKKESFPLTVTSAQKNPTAFYLCASSITEAQPQHFGDGTRLSIL.

V and J are TRBV2 and TRBJ2-7; D gene unclear. V lost 3 bases, J lost 5 bases, and 17 bases lay in between. CDR1 is SNHLY, CDR2 FYNNEI, per germline. This CDR3 region has 15 residues. The CDR3 here is CASSDPQAMWDEQYF. The CDR3 nucleotides read TGTGCCAGCAGTGATCCTCAGGCGATGTGGGACGAGCAGTACTTC.

This clone showed up just a few times. The chain carries TRBV13 and TRBJ2-4, with 11 bases lining up with TRBD1. Per the germline V gene, CDR1 is PRHDT and CDR2 is FYEKMQ (reference sequence). The trim removed 3 bases at V and 3 bases at J, leaving 7 bases unmatched. This CDR3 region has 17 residues. The CDR3 is CASSFGTGGLVKNIQYF. CDR3 DNA sequence: TGTGCCAGCAGCTTCGGGACAGGGGGTCTAGTCAAAAACATTCAGTACTTC.

V usage is TRBV7-2 and J usage is TRBJ2-5; 10 bases match TRBD2. The ends lost 5 bases at V and 2 bases at J; junction bases unmatched: 8. This CDR3 has 16 amino acids. Germline V gene sequence: CDR1 SGHTA, CDR2 FQGNSA. Here the CDR3 DNA reads TGTGCCAGCAGCCCTCCGGGTAGCGGGGGGCAAGAGACCCAGTACTTC. This translates into CASSPPGSGGQETQYF.

V is TRBV7-9 and J is TRBJ2-7; D call uncertain. Trimming took 5 bases from V and 0 from J, leaving 8 bases between them. The CDR3 sequence is 13 residues long. CDR1 is SEHNR and CDR2 is FQNEAQ in the germline V gene (reference sequence). This CDR3 is CASSLVASYEQYF. The CDR3 DNA sequence: TGTGCCAGCAGCCTAGTGGCCTCCTACGAGCAGTACTTC.

The chain uses TRBV10-3 and TRBJ2-5; D is perhaps TRBD1 (5 bases). V was trimmed by 6 bases and J by 4 bases, leaving 15 bases between them. The germline V gene has CDR1 ENHRY and CDR2 SYGVKD. CDR3 length equals 14 residues. The CDR3 loop is CAISRVEQRETQYF. For the CDR3, the DNA is TGTGCCATCAGCAGGGTTGAGCAGCGAGAGACCCAGTACTTC.

The rearrangement joins TRBV7-2 to TRBJ2-7; 13 bases agree with TRBD2. J was trimmed by 4 bases and V by 1 base; bases with no gene match: 7. The CDR3 runs 17 residues. Germline CDR1 reads SGHTA; CDR2 reads FQGNSA. DNA for the CDR3: TGTGCCAGCAGCTTAGTCGGGACTAGCGGGGCGTATTACGAGCAGTACTTC. Its translation is CASSLVGTSGAYYEQYF.